The rows below give T cell receptor beta chains drawn from one sample of a study of blood T cell repertoires in COVID-19. The repertoire was sequenced with immunoSEQ multiplex PCR; TCRdb's copy has only in-frame clones and lacks some. This sample carries more than 55,000 clones, about 80% of them seen once, and the ten largest clones take approximately 21%. Sequences were obtained from peripheral blood. The receptor set was obtained from a man at least 80 years old with active or convalescent COVID-19. CDR3s include the opening cysteine and the closing phenylalanine or tryptophan. The D gene is left open where the match is weak. Clone size is shown for a subset of rows, as once, few, many or a class of expanded clone.

CDR3 length,clone size,J gene,V gene,D gene,CDR3 protein,CDR3 DNA
16,-,TRBJ1-2,TRBV18,TRBD1,CASSPETGVGNYGYTF,TGTGCCAGCTCACCCGAGACAGGGGTCGGTAACTATGGCTACACCTTC
16,few,TRBJ2-6,TRBV5-5,TRBD1,CASHRDRVAGANVLTF,TGTGCCAGCCACCGGGACAGGGTCGCTGGGGCCAACGTCCTGACTTTC
17,-,TRBJ2-3,TRBV5-3,TRBD2,CASLCPPTSGGTDTQYF,TGTGCCTCCCTTTGTCCCCCGACTAGCGGGGGGACAGATACGCAGTATTTT
13,-,TRBJ2-4,TRBV6-5,-,CASTYAPRGQRYF,TGTGCCAGCACCTATGCCCCGCGGGGACAGAGGTACTTC
15,few,TRBJ2-1,TRBV6-2/TRBV6-3,TRBD1,CASSYLQGAYNEQFF,TGTGCCAGCAGTTATCTCCAGGGGGCCTACAATGAGCAGTTCTTC
14,-,TRBJ1-2,TRBV28,-,CASSPAQRGYGYTF,TGTGCCAGCAGTCCGGCCCAGCGGGGTTATGGCTACACCTTC
17,-,TRBJ2-7,TRBV11-2,-,CASSLWGSGVQSYEQYF,TGTGCCAGCAGCTTATGGGGCTCGGGGGTCCAATCCTACGAGCAGTACTTC
16,-,TRBJ2-7,TRBV9,TRBD2,CASSVVSGTSRYEQYF,TGTGCCAGCAGCGTAGTATCCGGGACTAGCAGATACGAGCAGTACTTC
14,-,TRBJ2-3,TRBV10-3,-,CAISEITSTDTQYF,TGTGCCATCAGTGAGATTACTAGCACAGATACGCAGTATTTT
15,-,TRBJ1-5,TRBV3-1/TRBV3-2,TRBD1,CASSQGGQSNQPQHF,TGTGCCAGCAGCCAGGGGGGACAGAGCAATCAGCCCCAGCATTTT
15,-,TRBJ1-4,TRBV7-9,-,CASNRGGKTNEKLFF,TGTGCCAGCAACAGAGGAGGGAAAACGAATGAAAAACTGTTTTTT
14,few,TRBJ2-7,TRBV6-1,TRBD2,CASSEFSGGYEQYF,TGTGCCAGCAGTGAGTTTAGCGGGGGTTACGAGCAGTACTTC
14,-,TRBJ1-3,TRBV2,TRBD1,CASNDDRAGNTIYF,TGTGCCAGCAACGACGACAGGGCTGGAAACACCATATATTTT
13,-,TRBJ2-2,TRBV12-3/TRBV12-4,-,CASSPRMVGELFF,TGTGCCAGCAGTCCCAGGATGGTCGGGGAGCTGTTTTTT
15,-,TRBJ1-2,TRBV6-5,TRBD1,CASSYVTGGYYGYTF,TGTGCCAGCAGTTATGTCACAGGGGGCTACTATGGCTACACCTTC
15,-,TRBJ1-5,TRBV9,TRBD1,CASSVGTGLNQPQHF,TGTGCCAGCAGCGTAGGGACAGGACTAAATCAGCCCCAGCATTTT
13,many,TRBJ1-1,TRBV11-2,-,CASGWNRETEAFF,TGTGCCAGCGGCTGGAACAGGGAAACTGAAGCTTTCTTT
13,-,TRBJ1-5,TRBV19,-,CASSIVGDKPQHF,TGTGCCAGTAGTATTGTCGGAGATAAGCCCCAGCATTTT
13,-,TRBJ2-1,TRBV18,-,CASSRDSGAEQFF,TGTGCCAGCTCACGGGATTCGGGAGCTGAGCAGTTCTTC
17,few,TRBJ2-2,TRBV19,TRBD1,CASSKKGTGGFAGELFF,TGTGCCAGTAGTAAAAAAGGGACAGGGGGCTTCGCCGGGGAGCTGTTTTTT
15,few,TRBJ1-6,TRBV5-5,TRBD1,CASSGDRRGWSPLHF,TGTGCCAGCAGCGGGGACAGGCGGGGTTGGTCACCCCTCCACTTT
15,once,TRBJ2-7,TRBV6-5,TRBD1,CASSSWGTESYEQYF,TGTGCCAGCAGCTCATGGGGGACAGAGTCCTACGAGCAGTACTTC
11,-,TRBJ1-2,TRBV12-3/TRBV12-4,-,CASSFAGYSTF,TGTGCCAGCAGTTTCGCAGGGTATAGCACCTTC
16,-,TRBJ1-1,TRBV2,TRBD1,CASSQDRDLTGGEAFF,TGTGCCAGCAGTCAGGACAGGGATCTGACCGGGGGTGAAGCTTTCTTT
12,-,TRBJ2-1,TRBV5-1,-,CASSLEIYEQFF,TGCGCCAGCAGCTTGGAAATCTATGAGCAGTTCTTC
13,-,TRBJ2-1,TRBV9,-,CASGGATYNEQFF,TGTGCCAGCGGGGGGGCGACCTACAATGAGCAGTTCTTC
18,-,TRBJ2-2,TRBV9,TRBD2,CASSLMTSGGMNTGELFF,TGTGCCAGCAGCCTTATGACTAGCGGGGGGATGAACACCGGGGAGCTGTTTTTT
14,-,TRBJ2-7,TRBV18,-,CASSPPNIAYEQYF,TGTGCCAGCTCACCACCAAACATTGCCTACGAGCAGTACTTC
15,-,TRBJ1-2,TRBV7-9,TRBD1,CASSFGQGVNYGYTF,TGTGCCAGCAGCTTTGGACAGGGGGTTAACTATGGCTACACCTTC
14,-,TRBJ2-7,TRBV6-5,TRBD2,CASSYRAGVGEQYF,TGTGCCAGCAGTTACCGAGCGGGAGTAGGTGAGCAGTACTTC
14,-,TRBJ2-5,TRBV10-1,-,CASSSGQLQETQYF,TGCGCCAGTTCAAGTGGGCAGCTACAAGAGACCCAGTACTTC
11,-,TRBJ2-4,TRBV5-6,-,CASSTGEAEYF,TGTGCCAGCAGCACCGGAGAGGCAGAATACTTC
15,-,TRBJ1-1,TRBV5-1,TRBD1,CASSQPDRGNTEAFF,TGCGCCAGCAGCCAACCGGACAGGGGGAACACTGAAGCTTTCTTT
13,-,TRBJ1-1,TRBV19,-,CASSSSGFTEAFF,TGTGCCAGTAGTTCTTCCGGGTTCACTGAAGCTTTCTTT
13,-,TRBJ2-5,TRBV5-1,-,CASSLSSKETQYF,TGCGCCAGCAGCTTGAGTAGCAAAGAGACCCAGTACTTC
15,-,TRBJ1-1,TRBV6-5,-,CASSYSGAGNTEAFF,TGTGCCAGCAGTTACTCGGGCGCGGGGAACACTGAAGCTTTCTTT
21,-,TRBJ2-7,TRBV24-1,TRBD1,CATSDLSGTGPLTEDTWEQYF,TGTGCCACCAGTGATTTGTCGGGGACAGGGCCCCTTACGGAGGATACGTGGGAGCAGTACTTC
14,-,TRBJ2-5,TRBV6-5,-,CASGPPDRKETQYF,TGTGCCAGCGGTCCCCCAGACAGAAAAGAGACCCAGTACTTC
15,once,TRBJ2-1,TRBV5-8,TRBD1,CASSKTGLDYNEQFF,TGTGCCAGCAGCAAGACAGGGCTCGACTACAATGAGCAGTTCTTC
15,few,TRBJ2-3,TRBV19,-,CASTETDYSTDTQYF,TGTGCCAGTACTGAGACGGACTATAGCACAGATACGCAGTATTTT
16,-,TRBJ1-2,TRBV24-1,TRBD1,CATSDPSGTERGGYTF,TGTGCCACCAGTGATCCTTCCGGGACAGAAAGGGGCGGCTACACCTTC
14,-,TRBJ2-3,TRBV29-1,TRBD2,CSVGTSGSTDTQYF,TGCAGCGTAGGGACTAGCGGGAGCACAGATACGCAGTATTTT
14,-,TRBJ2-2,TRBV7-2,-,CATTVSRNTGELFF,TGTGCCACCACGGTGTCTAGAAACACCGGGGAGCTGTTTTTT
13,once,TRBJ2-5,TRBV5-4,-,CASSLAGDETQYF,TGTGCCAGCAGCTTGGCAGGGGATGAGACCCAGTACTTC
15,-,TRBJ2-7,TRBV7-8,TRBD2,CASSLLSGGGYEQYF,TGTGCCAGCAGCTTATTATCGGGAGGAGGCTACGAGCAGTACTTC
14,-,TRBJ1-1,TRBV28,TRBD1,CASRRGQVGAEAFF,TGTGCCAGCAGGAGGGGACAGGTCGGGGCTGAAGCTTTCTTT
14,-,TRBJ2-5,TRBV2,-,CASSEGTSGETQYF,TGTGCCAGCAGTGAAGGAACCTCGGGGGAGACCCAGTACTTC
17,-,TRBJ2-3,TRBV5-1,TRBD2,CASSSGGLAGSTDTQYF,TGCGCCAGCAGCTCCGGGGGACTAGCGGGGAGCACAGATACGCAGTATTTT
19,-,TRBJ2-7,TRBV19,TRBD2,CASSMLVSHAGTRLYEQYF,TGTGCCAGTAGTATGCTGGTCTCACATGCCGGGACTAGGCTTTACGAGCAGTACTTC
17,few,TRBJ2-5,TRBV5-1,TRBD2,CASSLEGLAAVRETQYF,TGCGCCAGCAGCTTGGAGGGGCTAGCGGCCGTACGGGAGACCCAGTACTTC
16,-,TRBJ1-3,TRBV4-1,-,CASSQLQGLDGNTIYF,TGCGCCAGCAGCCAATTGCAGGGATTGGATGGAAACACCATATATTTT
20,-,TRBJ2-2,TRBV4-2,TRBD2,CASSLGLAGGALSNTGELFF,TGTGCCAGCAGCCTGGGACTAGCGGGAGGCGCCCTATCGAACACCGGGGAGCTGTTTTTT
16,-,TRBJ2-5,TRBV5-1,TRBD2,CASSLSTSGSGETQYF,TGCGCCAGCAGCTTGTCAACTAGCGGGAGTGGGGAGACCCAGTACTTC
15,-,TRBJ2-3,TRBV5-1,-,CASSLGGLRRDTQYF,TGCGCCAGCAGCTTGGGAGGGCTCCGGAGAGATACGCAGTATTTT